This TCR beta chain was obtained from a study of T cell changes during pregnancy in multiple sclerosis. The table came from immunoSEQ multiplex PCR; TCRdb's copy has only in-frame clones and leaves some out. The sample contains approximately 28,000 clones, approximately 94% of which appear only once. Germline V CDR1 and CDR2: GTSNPN, SVGIG (reference sequence). The length of the CDR3 is 12 residues. V was cut by 4 bases and J by 15 bases, with 19 bases left in between. This clonotype was sampled from a female donor with multiple sclerosis, enrolled in a pregnancy study. The sample was CD8+ T cells from peripheral blood mononuclear cells, taken before pregnancy. The V call is TRBV30, the J call TRBJ2-1; possible D gene TRBD2, 5 bases. CDR3 coding DNA: TGTGCCTGGAACCCTCTAGCTGAGCCCGCGTTCTTC. This gives the protein CAWNPLAEPAFF.